This T cell receptor (beta chain) was documented in a study of CD8+ T cells in alopecia areata. About the study: Patients took tofacitinib for 6 to 18 months, followed by 6 drug-free months.

This clone was found a few times. V lost 2 bases and J lost 2, with 12 bases in between. From germline, CDR1 is SGHAT and CDR2 FQNNGV. CDR3 length: 15 residues. Isolated RNA was reverse transcribed into cDNA used as the sequencing template. Sequencing was performed with immunoSEQ multiplex PCR; in TCRdb, only in-frame clones are kept and a portion is missing. The sample has 150,000 to 200,000 clones; around 50% are singletons. The chain carries TRBV11-2 and TRBJ2-5; tentatively, D is TRBD1 or TRBD2 (5 bases each). The TCR was taken from a human donor with alopecia areata. Sequencing was performed on CD4+ T cells sorted from blood, taken at week 0. In nucleotides, the CDR3 is TGTGCCAGCAGCTTATACAAGGGACCACAAGAGACCCAGTACTTC. Its protein is CASSLYKGPQETQYF.